The entry that follows covers one TCR beta chain sequence. The antigen remains unidentified. This entry belongs to a study of post-analysis software for immune sequencing data. Whole-study context: Multiple sclerosis in the patients followed relapsing-remitting, secondary progressive and progressive-relapsing courses. General study points: Compared with controls, patients had more of about 5 TRBV segments, including TRBV5-6, TRBV5-1 and TRBV20-1. Normalized Chao1 diversity in multiple sclerosis patients fell significantly below that of controls.

The germline V gene has CDR1 SGHTS and CDR2 YDEGEE. Trimming stripped 4 bases from V and 12 bases from J, with 13 bases between. CDR3 length equals 11 residues. Unique molecular identifiers were carried by the TCR beta cDNA libraries. TCRdb reprocessed the PCR reads with MiXCR, giving one entry per CDR3 protein. The data contain hundreds of thousands of distinct CDR3 sequences, over 45% of them seen just once; the ten biggest clones take up 11%. The sequencing input was blood. This sequence was found in a girl aged 2-9 years with multiple sclerosis. V usage is TRBV5-8 and J usage is TRBJ2-5; D may be TRBD2 (6 bases). In nucleotides, the CDR3 is TGTGCCAGCAGCCCGAGCGGGTCAGAGTACTTC. It translates to CASSPSGSEYF.